This T cell receptor beta chain was recovered during a study of cytomegalovirus exposure and HLA in healthy donors. Produced via immunoSEQ multiplex PCR; TCRdb's table is partial and in-frame only. The repertoire has 200,000 to 250,000 clones, approximately 87% of them found once; the top ten carry roughly 5.5%. The sample comprised PBMCs. This clonotype was obtained from a young woman in good health and CMV-seronegative.

Here the CDR3 DNA reads TGTGCCAGCAGGCGGGAGGGGAACTACAATGAGCAGTTCTTC. Its translation is CASRREGNYNEQFF. The V gene is TRBV7-9, the J gene TRBJ2-1; 9 nucleotides align to TRBD2. From germline, CDR1 is SEHNR and CDR2 FQNEAQ (reference sequence). Losses at the gene ends were 6 bases for V and 3 bases for J; bases not matched to a gene: 3. CDR3 length: 14 residues.